Described below is a single TCR beta chain sequence and its context. These data are taken from a study of blood T cell repertoires in COVID-19. Looking at the study overall: Samples came from the United States, Italy and Spain, spanning acute and convalescent COVID-19. PBMCs, B-cell-depleted T cells, or T cells were the source of the cDNA or gDNA that made up the material.

The germline gives CDR1 MGHRA, CDR2 YSYEKL. V lost 2 bases and J lost 4, with 14 bases in between. CDR3 length: 15 residues. As originally analysed: Amplifying reference gene primers gave estimates of nucleated cell counts. Measured with immunoSEQ multiplex PCR; TCRdb has only the in-frame clones, and not every one. The DNA gave D and trimming, while V, J and clone size come from that table. The data contain 390,000 or so clones, around 86% of them seen just once; the ten biggest clones take up roughly 1.4%. The sequencing input was peripheral blood. V and J are TRBV4-1 and TRBJ2-5; no reliable D call. The TCR sequence derives from a woman aged 25-40 years with active or convalescent COVID-19. CDR3 nucleotides: TGCGCCAGCAGCCAATATGAGAGGCAGCTAGAGACCCAGTACTTC. Translated, it gives CASSQYERQLETQYF.